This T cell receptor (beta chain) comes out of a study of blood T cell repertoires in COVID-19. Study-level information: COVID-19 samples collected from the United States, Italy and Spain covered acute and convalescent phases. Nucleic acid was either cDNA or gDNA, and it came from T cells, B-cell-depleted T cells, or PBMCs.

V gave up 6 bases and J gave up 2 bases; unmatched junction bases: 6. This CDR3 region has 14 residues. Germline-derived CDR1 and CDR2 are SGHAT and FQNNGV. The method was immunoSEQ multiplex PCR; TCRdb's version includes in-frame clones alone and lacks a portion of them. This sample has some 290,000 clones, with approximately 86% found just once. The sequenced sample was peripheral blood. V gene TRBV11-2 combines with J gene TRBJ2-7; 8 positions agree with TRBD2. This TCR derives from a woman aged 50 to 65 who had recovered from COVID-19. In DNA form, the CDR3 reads TGTGCCAGCAGTCTAGGGGGACTAGCCTACGAGCAGTACTTC. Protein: CASSLGGLAYEQYF.